A single sample is the source of the 11 T cell receptor beta chains below, sequenced in a study of T cells in Graves' hyperthyroidism and ophthalmopathy (dated by TCRdb to about 2019). Library creation used multiplex PCR. Sequenced using an Illumina HiSeq 2000. Amplification of TCR beta CDR3 regions was carried out from RNA transcripts. A first-round RT-PCR of the TCR CDR3 used the HTBI primer set with the Qiagen OneStep RT-PCR kit. The public reads were reprocessed in TCRdb via fastp at Q25 and MiXCR, keeping in-frame beta chains. Each entry merges the rows of one CDR3 protein and shows their most common DNA and genes. The sample table shows about 210,000 distinct CDR3 sequences, and 15% to 20% are seen once. The ten largest clones capture roughly 50% of the sample. Sequenced material: blood. These receptor sequences come from a man aged 50 or older with Graves' hyperthyroidism.

This clonotype appeared many times. J is TRBJ2-7 and V is TRBV20-1; D is undetermined. The CDR3 loop spans 15 amino acids. Germline V CDR1 and CDR2: DFQATT, SNEGSKA (reference sequence). V was pared by 0 bases and J by 2 bases, with 14 bases between. CDR3 DNA sequence: TGCAGTGCTAGAGATCCAATAGATACCGCCTACGAGCAGTACTTC. Protein sequence: CSARDPIDTAYEQYF.

This clonotype is a singleton in its sample. The rearrangement uses TRBV9 and TRBJ2-1; 9 bases line up with TRBD2. CDR1 and CDR2 from the germline V gene are SGDLS and YYNGEE. Trimming removed 9 bases from V and 6 bases from J; junction bases left unmatched: 7. The CDR3 extends over 13 amino acids. The CDR3 protein is CATGRGGGNEQFF. DNA for the CDR3: TGTGCCACTGGGCGGGGGGGTGGCAATGAGCAGTTCTTC.

This clonotype came up a few times. The rearrangement uses TRBV5-6 and TRBJ2-3; the D call may be TRBD1 or TRBD2 (5 bases each). V lost 4 bases to trimming and J lost 2 bases, with 26 bases between them. Germline V gene data show CDR1 as SGHDT and CDR2 as YYEEEE. The CDR3 spans 19 residues. The CDR3 sequence: CASSNQFSWDRGATDTQYF. CDR3 bases: TGTGCCAGCAGCAACCAATTCAGTTGGGACCGCGGAGCCACAGATACGCAGTATTTT. Filled out from reference TRBV5-6 and TRBJ2-3, the complete variable domain reads DAGVTQSPTHLIKTRGQQVTLRCSPKSGHDTVSWYQQALGQGPQFIFQYYEEEERQRGNFPDRFSGHQFPNYSSELNVNALLLGDSALYLCASSNQFSWDRGATDTQYFGPGTRLTVL.

In this sample, this clonotype turned up many times. The V gene is TRBV12-3 or TRBV12-4, the J gene TRBJ1-5, with D perhaps TRBD1 (6 bases). Trimming stripped 5 bases from V and 4 bases from J, with 18 bases between. The CDR3 loop spans 16 amino acids. The CDR3 coding sequence is TGTGCCAGCAGTCCCCGTGCAGGGGTGGGGAATCAGCCCCAGCATTTT. Protein: CASSPRAGVGNQPQHF.

This clonotype was seen repeatedly, ten times or more. The CDR3 loop is CASSALAGGPEQFF. CDR3 nucleotide sequence: TGTGCCAGCAGCGCACTAGCGGGAGGGCCTGAGCAGTTCTTC. The chain has TRBV7-3 and TRBJ2-1; 13 bases fit TRBD2. The ends lost 5 bases at V and 9 bases at J; junction bases unmatched: 4. In germline, CDR1 is SGHTA, CDR2 FQGTGA. The CDR3 loop spans 14 amino acids. Using reference TRBV7-3 and TRBJ2-1 for the parts outside the CDR3, the full variable domain is GAGVSQTPSNKVTEKGKYVELRCDPISGHTALYWYRQSLGQGPEFLIYFQGTGAADDSGLPNDRFFAVRPEGSVSTLKIQRTERGDSAVYLCASSALAGGPEQFFGPGTRLTVL.

This clonotype was seen at least ten times. V is TRBV7-9 and J is TRBJ1-4; possibly TRBD1 for D (5 bases). Germline V gives CDR1 SEHNR, CDR2 FQNEAQ (reference sequence). With 4 bases removed from V and 8 bases from J, the gap between germline ends came to 20 bases. The CDR3 is 16 amino acids. In DNA, the CDR3 is TGTGCCAGCAGCTCCCGGAGGCCAGGGCGGGTAGAAAAACTGTTTTTT. Translated: CASSSRRPGRVEKLFF.

There are many counts of this clonotype. The chain joins TRBV6-2 or TRBV6-3 to TRBJ2-7; 14 bases match TRBD2. The CDR3 length is 16 residues. V was pared by 6 bases and J by 5 bases, with 9 bases of the junction left unmatched. The germline gives CDR1 MNHEY, CDR2 SVGEGT. CDR3 amino acids: CASRRGLAGVSHEQYF. The CDR3 nucleotides read TGTGCCAGCAGACGGGGACTAGCGGGAGTTTCCCACGAGCAGTACTTC.

CDR3 DNA: TGCAGTGCTAGTCAACCCGGCGGCGGGAGGGTCGTCTACGAGCAGTACTTC. Encoded protein: CSASQPGGGRVVYEQYF. The rearrangement joins TRBV20-1 to TRBJ2-7, with TRBD2 matching 9 bases. Germline CDR1 DFQATT, CDR2 SNEGSKA (reference sequence). V lost 3 bases and J lost 3; bases outside the gene matches: 15. The CDR3 loop spans 17 amino acids.

The V and J genes are TRBV7-2 and TRBJ2-1; 16 bases match TRBD2. This CDR3 region has 17 residues. Germline CDR1 SGHTA, CDR2 FQGNSA. V shed 5 bases, J shed 6 bases, and the junction held 7 bases outside the gene matches. The CDR3 nucleotides are TGTGCCAGCAGCCGACCGGGACTAGCGGGAGGGTCCAATGAGCAGTTCTTC. It yields the protein CASSRPGLAGGSNEQFF.

The V call is TRBV5-4, the J call TRBJ1-2; TRBD1 aligns across 8 bases. This CDR3 has 17 amino acids. Germline values: CDR1 SGHNT, CDR2 YYREEE (reference sequence). Trimming removed 2 bases from V and 4 bases from J; junction bases left unmatched: 13. The CDR3 region is CASSFWDRPDPRYGYTF. CDR3 nucleotides: TGTGCCAGCAGCTTTTGGGACAGGCCAGATCCCCGCTATGGCTACACCTTC.

This clonotype was seen repeatedly, ten times or more. The chain employs TRBV20-1 and TRBJ2-7; tentative D call: TRBD2 (5 bases). With 3 bases removed from V and 7 bases from J, the gap between germline ends came to 7 bases. Germline V gene lookup returns CDR1 DFQATT and CDR2 SNEGSKA (reference sequence). This CDR3 comprises 10 residues. This CDR3 is CSASGVEQYF. In DNA, the CDR3 is TGCAGTGCTAGCGGGGTTGAGCAGTACTTC.